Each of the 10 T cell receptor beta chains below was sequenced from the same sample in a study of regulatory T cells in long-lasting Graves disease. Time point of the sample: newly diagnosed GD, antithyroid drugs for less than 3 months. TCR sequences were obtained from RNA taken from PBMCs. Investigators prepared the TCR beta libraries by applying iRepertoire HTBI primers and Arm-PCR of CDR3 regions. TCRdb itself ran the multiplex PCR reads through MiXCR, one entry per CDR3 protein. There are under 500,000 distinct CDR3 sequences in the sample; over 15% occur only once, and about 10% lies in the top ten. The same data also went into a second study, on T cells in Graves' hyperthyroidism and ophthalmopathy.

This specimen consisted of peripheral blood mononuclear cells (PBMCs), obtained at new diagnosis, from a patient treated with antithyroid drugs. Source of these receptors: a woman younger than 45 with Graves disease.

The CDR3 is CASSYALVSEQYF. As DNA, the CDR3 is TGTGCCAGCAGTTACGCCCTGGTAAGCGAGCAGTACTTC. The V and J genes are TRBV6-2 or TRBV6-3 and TRBJ2-7; no clear D gene. This CDR3 contains 13 residues. In germline, CDR1 is MNHEY, CDR2 SVGEGT. V lost 2 bases to trimming and J lost 6 bases, with 11 bases between them.

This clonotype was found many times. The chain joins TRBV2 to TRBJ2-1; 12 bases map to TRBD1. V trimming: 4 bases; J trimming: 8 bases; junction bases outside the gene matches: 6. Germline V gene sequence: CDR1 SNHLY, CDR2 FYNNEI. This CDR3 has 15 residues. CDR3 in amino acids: CASSVPGQGADEQFF. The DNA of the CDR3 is TGTGCCAGCAGTGTTCCGGGACAGGGGGCCGATGAGCAGTTCTTC.

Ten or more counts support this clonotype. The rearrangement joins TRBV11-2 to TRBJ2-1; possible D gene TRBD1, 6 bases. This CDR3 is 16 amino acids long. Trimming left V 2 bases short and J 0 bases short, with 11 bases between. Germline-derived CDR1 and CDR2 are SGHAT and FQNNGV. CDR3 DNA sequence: TGTGCCAGCAGCTTACCCGGACAGAGCTCCTACAATGAGCAGTTCTTC. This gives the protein CASSLPGQSSYNEQFF. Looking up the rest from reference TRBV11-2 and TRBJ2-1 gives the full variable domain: EAGVAQSPRYKIIEKRQSVAFWCNPISGHATLYWYQQILGQGPKLLIQFQNNGVVDDSQLPKDRFSAERLKGVDSTLKIQPAKLEDSAVYLCASSLPGQSSYNEQFFGPGTRLTVL.

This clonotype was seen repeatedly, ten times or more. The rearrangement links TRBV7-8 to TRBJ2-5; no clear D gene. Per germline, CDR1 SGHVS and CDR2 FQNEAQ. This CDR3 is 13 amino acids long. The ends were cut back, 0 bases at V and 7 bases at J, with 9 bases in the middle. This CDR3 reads CASSLAPIGTQYF. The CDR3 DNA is TGTGCCAGCAGCTTAGCTCCCATTGGGACCCAGTACTTC.

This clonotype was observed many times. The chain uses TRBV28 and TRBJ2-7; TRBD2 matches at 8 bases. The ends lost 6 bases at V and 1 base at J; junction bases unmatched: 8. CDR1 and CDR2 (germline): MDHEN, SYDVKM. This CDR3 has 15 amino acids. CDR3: CASRPGRAGSYEQYF. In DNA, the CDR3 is TGTGCCAGCAGGCCCGGGAGGGCAGGGTCCTACGAGCAGTACTTC.

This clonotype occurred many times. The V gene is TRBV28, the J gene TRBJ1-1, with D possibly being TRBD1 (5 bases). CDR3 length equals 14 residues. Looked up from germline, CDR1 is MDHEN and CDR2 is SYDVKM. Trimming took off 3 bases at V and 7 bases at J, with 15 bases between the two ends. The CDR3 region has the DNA TGTGCCAGCAGTTTGAGGTTTAGGGGTGTTGAAGCTTTCTTT. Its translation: CASSLRFRGVEAFF.

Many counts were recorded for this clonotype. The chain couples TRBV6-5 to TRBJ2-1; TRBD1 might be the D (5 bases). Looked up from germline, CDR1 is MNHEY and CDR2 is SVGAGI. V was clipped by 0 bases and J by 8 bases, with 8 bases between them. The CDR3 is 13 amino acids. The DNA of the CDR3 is TGTGCCAGCAGTTACTCGGCAGGGCATGAGCAGTTCTTC. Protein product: CASSYSAGHEQFF.

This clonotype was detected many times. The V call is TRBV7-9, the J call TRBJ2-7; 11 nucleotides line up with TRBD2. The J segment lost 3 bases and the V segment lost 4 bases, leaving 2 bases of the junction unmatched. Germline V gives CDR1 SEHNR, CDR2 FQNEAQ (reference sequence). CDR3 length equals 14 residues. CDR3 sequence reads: CASSYLAGGYEQYF. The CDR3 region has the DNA TGTGCCAGCAGCTACCTAGCGGGAGGCTACGAGCAGTACTTC.

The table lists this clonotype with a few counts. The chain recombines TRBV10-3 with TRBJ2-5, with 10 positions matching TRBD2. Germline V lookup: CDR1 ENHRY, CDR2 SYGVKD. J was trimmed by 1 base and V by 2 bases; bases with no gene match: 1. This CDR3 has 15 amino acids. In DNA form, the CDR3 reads TGTGCCATCAGTGAGAGCGGGAGGGTCCAAGAGACCCAGTACTTC. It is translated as CAISESGRVQETQYF.

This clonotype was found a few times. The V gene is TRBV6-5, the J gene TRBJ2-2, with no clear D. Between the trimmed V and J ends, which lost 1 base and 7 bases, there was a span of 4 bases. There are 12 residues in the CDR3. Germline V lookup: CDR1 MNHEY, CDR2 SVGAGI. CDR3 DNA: TGTGCCAGCAGTTACTGGGGCGGGGAGCTGTTTTTT. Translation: CASSYWGGELFF.